In its sample, the clone carrying this T cell receptor beta chain was seen many times. This entry is derived from a study of human T cells and chemical hapten exposure. The time point was: pre-sensitization, week 0. Treatment here: therapeutic diphenylcyclopropenone sensitization with weekly scalp DPC. Germline loops: CDR1 DFQATT, CDR2 SNEGSKA (reference sequence). V lost 3 bases and J lost 0, with 15 bases in between. The CDR3 has 16 residues. TCRdb recomputed calls from the RACE reads with MiXCR, one row per CDR3 protein. This sample yields a few hundred thousand distinct CDR3 sequences, of which around 7.3% are seen a single time; 0.9% to 1.5% belongs to the top ten.

V and J are TRBV20-1 and TRBJ1-5; D is ambiguous. Material: whole blood, obtained in connection with sensitization to the hapten diphenylcyclopropenone (DPC). The sequence derives from a young man with alopecia areata. Some clones in this sample may be carry-over from other donors' samples. Here the CDR3 reads CSASLYRGDSNQPQHF. Written as DNA, the CDR3 is TGCAGTGCTAGTCTCTATCGGGGAGATAGCAATCAGCCCCAGCATTTT.